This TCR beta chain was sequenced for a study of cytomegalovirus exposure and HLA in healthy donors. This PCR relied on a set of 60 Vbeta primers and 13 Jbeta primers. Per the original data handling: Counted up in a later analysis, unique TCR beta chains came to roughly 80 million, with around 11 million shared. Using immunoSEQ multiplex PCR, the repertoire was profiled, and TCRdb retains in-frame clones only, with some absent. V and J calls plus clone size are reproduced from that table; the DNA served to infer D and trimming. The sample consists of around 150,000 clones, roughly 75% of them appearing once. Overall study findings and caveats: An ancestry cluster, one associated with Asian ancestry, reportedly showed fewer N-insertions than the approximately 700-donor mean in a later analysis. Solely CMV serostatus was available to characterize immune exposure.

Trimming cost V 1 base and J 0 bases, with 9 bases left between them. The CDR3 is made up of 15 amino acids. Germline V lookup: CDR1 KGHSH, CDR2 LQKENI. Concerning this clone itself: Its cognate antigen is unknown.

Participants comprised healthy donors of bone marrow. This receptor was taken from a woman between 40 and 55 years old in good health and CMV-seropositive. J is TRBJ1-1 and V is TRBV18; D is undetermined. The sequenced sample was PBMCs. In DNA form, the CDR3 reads TGTGCCAGCTCACCACAAAGTAACATGAACACTGAAGCTTTCTTT. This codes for CASSPQSNMNTEAFF.